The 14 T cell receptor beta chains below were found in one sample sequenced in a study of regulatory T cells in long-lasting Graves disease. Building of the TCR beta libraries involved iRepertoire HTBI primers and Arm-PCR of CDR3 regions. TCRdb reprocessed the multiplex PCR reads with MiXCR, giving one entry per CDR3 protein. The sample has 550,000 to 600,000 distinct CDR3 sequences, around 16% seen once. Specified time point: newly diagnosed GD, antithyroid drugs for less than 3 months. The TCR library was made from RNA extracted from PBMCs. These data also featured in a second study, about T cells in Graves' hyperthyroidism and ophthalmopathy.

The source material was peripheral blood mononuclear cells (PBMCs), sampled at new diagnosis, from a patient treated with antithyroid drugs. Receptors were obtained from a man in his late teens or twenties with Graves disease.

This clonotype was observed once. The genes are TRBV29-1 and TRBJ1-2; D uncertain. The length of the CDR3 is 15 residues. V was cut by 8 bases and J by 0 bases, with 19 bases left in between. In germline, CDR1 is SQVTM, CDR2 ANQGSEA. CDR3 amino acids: CSYPIEDPANYGYTF. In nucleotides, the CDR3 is TGCAGCTACCCTATCGAGGACCCAGCTAACTATGGCTACACCTTC.

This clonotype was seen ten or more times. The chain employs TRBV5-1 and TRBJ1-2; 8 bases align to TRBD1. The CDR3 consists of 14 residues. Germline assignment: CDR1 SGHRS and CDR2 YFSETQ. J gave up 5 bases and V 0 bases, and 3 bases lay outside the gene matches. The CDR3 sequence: CASSLDWTGYGYTF. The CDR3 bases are TGCGCCAGCAGCTTGGACTGGACAGGGTATGGCTACACCTTC.

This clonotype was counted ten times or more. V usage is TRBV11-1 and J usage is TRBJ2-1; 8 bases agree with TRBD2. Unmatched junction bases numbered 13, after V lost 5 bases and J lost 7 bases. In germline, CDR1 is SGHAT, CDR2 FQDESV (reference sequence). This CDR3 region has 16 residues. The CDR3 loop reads CASSPGVGLGVNEQFF. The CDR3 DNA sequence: TGTGCCAGCAGCCCAGGGGTGGGACTAGGAGTGAATGAGCAGTTCTTC.

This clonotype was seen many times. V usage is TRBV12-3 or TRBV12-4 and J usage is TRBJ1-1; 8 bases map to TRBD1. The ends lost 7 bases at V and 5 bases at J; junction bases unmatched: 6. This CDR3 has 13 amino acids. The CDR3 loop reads CASNDRGETEAFF. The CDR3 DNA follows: TGTGCCAGCAATGACAGGGGAGAAACTGAAGCTTTCTTT.

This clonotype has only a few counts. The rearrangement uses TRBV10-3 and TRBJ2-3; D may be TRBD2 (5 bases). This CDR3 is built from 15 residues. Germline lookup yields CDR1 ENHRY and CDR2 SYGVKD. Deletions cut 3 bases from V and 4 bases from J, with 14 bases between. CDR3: CAISDGGGSSDTQYF. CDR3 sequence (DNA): TGTGCCATCAGTGATGGAGGCGGGTCTTCAGATACGCAGTATTTT.

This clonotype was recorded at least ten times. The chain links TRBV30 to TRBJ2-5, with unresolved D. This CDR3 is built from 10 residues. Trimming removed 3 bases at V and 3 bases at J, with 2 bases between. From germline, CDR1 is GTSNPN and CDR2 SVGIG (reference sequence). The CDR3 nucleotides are TGTGCCTGGAGGGAAGAGACCCAGTACTTC. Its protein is CAWREETQYF.

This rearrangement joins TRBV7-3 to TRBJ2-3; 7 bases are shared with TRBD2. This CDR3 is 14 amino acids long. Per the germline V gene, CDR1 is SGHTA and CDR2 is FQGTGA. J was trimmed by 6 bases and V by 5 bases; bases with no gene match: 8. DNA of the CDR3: TGTGCCAGCAGCCCCTCGGACGGGAGGGATACGCAGTATTTT. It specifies CASSPSDGRDTQYF.

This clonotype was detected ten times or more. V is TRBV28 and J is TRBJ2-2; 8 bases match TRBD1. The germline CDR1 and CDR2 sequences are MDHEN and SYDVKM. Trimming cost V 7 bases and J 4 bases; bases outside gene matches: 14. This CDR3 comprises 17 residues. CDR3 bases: TGTGCCAGCACGCACTTCCTTGGACAGGGTGGCACCGGGGAGCTGTTTTTT. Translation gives CASTHFLGQGGTGELFF.

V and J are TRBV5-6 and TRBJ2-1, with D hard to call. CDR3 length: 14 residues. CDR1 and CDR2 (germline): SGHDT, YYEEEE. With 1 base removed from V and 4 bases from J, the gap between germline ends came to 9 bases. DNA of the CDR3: TGTGCCAGCAGCTTGTATTTTGGATACAATGAGCAGTTCTTC. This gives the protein CASSLYFGYNEQFF.

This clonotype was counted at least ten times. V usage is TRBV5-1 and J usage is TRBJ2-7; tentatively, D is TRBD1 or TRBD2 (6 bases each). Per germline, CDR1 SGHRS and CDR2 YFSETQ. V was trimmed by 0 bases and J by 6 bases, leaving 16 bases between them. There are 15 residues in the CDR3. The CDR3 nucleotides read TGCGCCAGCAGCTTGGAGGGGGGCTTCGGGTCCGAGCAGTACTTC. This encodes CASSLEGGFGSEQYF.

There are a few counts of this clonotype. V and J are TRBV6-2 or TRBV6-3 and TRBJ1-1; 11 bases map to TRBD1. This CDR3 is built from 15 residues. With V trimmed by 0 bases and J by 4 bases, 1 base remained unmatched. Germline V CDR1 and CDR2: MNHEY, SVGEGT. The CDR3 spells CASSYSGQGATEAFF. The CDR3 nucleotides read TGTGCCAGCAGTTACTCCGGACAGGGGGCCACTGAAGCTTTCTTT.

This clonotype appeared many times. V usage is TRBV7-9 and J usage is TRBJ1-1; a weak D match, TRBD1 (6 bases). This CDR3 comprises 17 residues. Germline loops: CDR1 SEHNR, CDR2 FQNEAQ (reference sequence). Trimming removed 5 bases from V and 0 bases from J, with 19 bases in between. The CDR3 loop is CASSPGGGPRMNTEAFF. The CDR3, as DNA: TGTGCCAGCAGCCCCGGCGGGGGGCCCCGAATGAACACTGAAGCTTTCTTT.

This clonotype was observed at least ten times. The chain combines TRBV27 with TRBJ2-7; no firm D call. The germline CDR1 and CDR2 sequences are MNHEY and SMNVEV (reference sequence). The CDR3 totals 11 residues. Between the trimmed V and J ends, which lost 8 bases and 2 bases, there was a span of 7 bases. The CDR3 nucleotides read TGTGCCAGCGGCGTAACCTACGAGCAGTACTTC. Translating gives CASGVTYEQYF.

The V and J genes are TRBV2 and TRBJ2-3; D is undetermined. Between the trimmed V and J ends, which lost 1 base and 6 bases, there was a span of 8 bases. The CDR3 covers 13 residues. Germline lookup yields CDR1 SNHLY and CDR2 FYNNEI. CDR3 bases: TGTGCCAGCAGTGAAGGTGGAAGGGATACGCAGTATTTT. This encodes CASSEGGRDTQYF.